This T cell receptor beta chain was recovered during a study of Graves' ophthalmopathy and Graves' hyperthyroidism (dated by TCRdb to 2016 to 2019). About the full investigation: Peripheral blood was collected at initial diagnosis, before any treatment. In total, under 150 blood samples were TCR-sequenced: some 40 ophthalmopathy, approximately 75 hyperthyroidism and some 17 hyperthyroidism-to-ophthalmopathy patients. To explore V-J signatures distinguishing ophthalmopathy from hyperthyroidism, a discovery set of roughly 100 patients (43 ophthalmopathy, 55 to 60 stable hyperthyroidism) was enrolled. For training and testing, the 100 or so patients in the discovery cohort were randomly divided in a 7:3 ratio. Following sampling, methimazole starting at 30 mg daily was administered to hyperthyroidism patients, and high-dose intravenous methylprednisolone was administered to ophthalmopathy patients. In five to seven hyperthyroidism patients, T-cell repertoires of thyroid tissue and blood were compared. TCR beta repertoire signatures were used to distinguish Graves' ophthalmopathy from Graves' hyperthyroidism and to predict progression to ophthalmopathy. For independent validation, a separate cohort was made up of 18 hyperthyroidism patients plus 17 patients who later progressed from hyperthyroidism to ophthalmopathy. Broader findings and caveats from the paper: Most expanded thyroid clonotypes with a frequency above 0.001 also appeared in blood, which suggests that blood repertoires may reflect the immune response in the thyroid. In validation, the model predicted ophthalmopathy progression with about 71% sensitivity and around 72% specificity; roughly eleven predicted patients were CT-confirmed with GO in a median of approximately 6.2 months. No statistical method was used to set the sample size in advance, and the investigators knew which group each participant was assigned to. Ophthalmopathy was separated from stable hyperthyroidism by the 13-signature model with 85% to 90% sensitivity and less than 82% specificity in cross-validation and with 80%/75% in the test set.

This clonotype was seen repeatedly, ten times or more. Its antigen remains undetermined. No much larger clone is present one base from it, and per-base qualities are unavailable. Ophthalmopathy patients were characterized by moderately to severely active disease, a Clinical Activity Score of at least 3, a NOSPECS grade of at least 4, and a disease duration under 3 months. Patients with other autoimmune diseases, uncontrolled infections, pregnancy or lactation were excluded from the study. Clinical symptoms, serum thyroxine, TRAb, thyroid ultrasound and orbital computed tomography formed the basis of the diagnosis. Using Ficoll-Paque density gradient centrifugation, PBMCs were isolated from roughly 9.2 ml of fresh peripheral blood. Total RNA was extracted with Trizol reagent and quality-checked on an Agilent 2100 Bioanalyzer. The CDR3 holds 14 amino acids from the cysteine to the phenylalanine. Only the CDR3 part of the read is kept: 42 bases, read in frame from the first base. Based on the germline V gene (reference sequence), the CDR1 and CDR2 sequences are SEHNR and FQNEAQ. A distance of 16 bases separates the germline ends of V and J, which lose 5 bases and 6 bases respectively.

For repertoire sequencing, the TCR beta CDR3 regions were amplified from RNA transcripts. HTBI primers and the Qiagen OneStep RT-PCR kit were used in a first-round RT-PCR, which was followed by a second-round multiplex PCR, size selection and purification. The libraries underwent paired-end sequencing with 100 bp reads on an Illumina HiSeq2000. Per the source publication's procedure: SOAPnuke was used to process the reads, throwing out any read that had adapters, had uncalled bases, had a mean Phred below 15, or lacked an exact constant-primer or identifier match. COPE v1.2.5 was used to merge high-quality paired reads. Each unique nucleotide sequence was treated as a clonotype, and MiTCR v1.1 was used to align the clonotypes to the IMGT TRB V, D and J references. The analysis was limited to V-J combinations with a frequency above 0.0001, which together covered more than 98% of repertoires. A TCR clonal expansion and chaos score per V-J combination was defined as the ratio of F50 clonal expansion to chaos observed in the TCRdist matrix. Welch's t-statistics and random forest were used to narrow the features down to about a dozen V-J combinations, which were then fed into a naive Bayes classifier. The Morisita-Horn index was used to measure how similar the thyroid and blood repertoires were. TCRdb ran its own pipeline on the public reads, namely fastp trimming at Q25 and MiXCR clone calling, and kept in-frame beta chains. Records with the same CDR3 protein are collapsed into one entry carrying the most frequent genes and DNA. The authors' filters were not applied to this entry. The table for this sample lists 350,000 to 450,000 distinct CDR3 sequences; 18% of them were counted only once. The ten largest clones add up to about 1.6% of the sample.

The sample was peripheral blood. The TCR was taken from a woman aged 18-35 years with Graves' ophthalmopathy. Donor details come from another sample of the same person, matched by shared clones. The receptor chain draws on TRBV7-9 and TRBJ1-2; TRBD1 is possibly the D segment (6 matching bases). The encoded CDR3 is CASSPMDSFNGYTF. The bases read TGTGCCAGCAGCCCAATGGACAGTTTTAATGGCTACACCTTC. Outside the CDR3, residues come from the reference TRBV7-9 and TRBJ1-2 proteins, so the full variable domain is: DTGVSQNPRHKITKRGQNVTFRCDPISEHNRLYWYRQTLGQGPEFLTYFQNEAQLEKSRLLSDRFSAERPKGSFSTLEIQRTEQGDSAMYLCASSPMDSFNGYTFGSGTRLTVV.